This TCR beta chain was retrieved from a study of beta chain features in type 1 diabetes. At the level of the study: Nearly 110,000,000 sorted cells were examined across all samples. General observations from the study: Insertions at VDJ junctions were less frequent in type 1 diabetes patients. These patients also deleted more nucleotides at the same junctions.

The entirety of the isolated RNA underwent reverse transcription, so expressed TCRB transcripts were sequenced. Assay used: immunoSEQ multiplex PCR; TCRdb lists only in-frame clones, some missing. The sample yields 500,000 to 700,000 clones, roughly a sixth seen once. CD45RO/CCR7/CD25/CD127/CD95/CD27 separated CD4+ naive, central memory, regulatory and stem cell-like memory cells by sorting. Germline V gene lookup returns CDR1 SGHRS and CDR2 YFSETQ. V was shortened by 4 bases and J by 1 base, with 11 bases between the two germline ends. The CDR3 sequence is 15 residues long. On this clone itself: What it recognizes is unknown.

The sequence came from a man younger than 30 in good health. The sample was naive CD4+ T cells from blood. V gene TRBV5-1 combines with J gene TRBJ2-2; TRBD1 or TRBD2 may be the D gene (5 bases each). CDR3 residues: CASSGPGRNTGELFF. The CDR3 DNA sequence: TGCGCCAGCAGCGGACCGGGACGGAACACCGGGGAGCTGTTTTTT.